Presented here are 11 T cell receptor beta chains from one specimen sequenced in a study of HIV-infected patients and healthy controls. No cell fractionation was done, so the repertoire covers all unsorted peripheral blood T cells. Reverse transcription used around 480 ng RNA and constant-region primers for alpha and beta. Alpha and beta chain libraries were made separately by chain-specific third strand synthesis with multiplexing indices. TCRdb redid the calling of the 5' RACE reads with MiXCR, one entry per CDR3 protein. The sample has 12,000 or so distinct CDR3 sequences; roughly 9.5% are singletons. Here the sequenced sample was blood, taken before antiretroviral therapy. The receptors here all came from an adult with HIV infection. The donor label of this sample is uncertain.

This clonotype was detected many times. The CDR3 DNA is TGTGCCAGCAGCTCTGAAGGGACGGGAGCTATTTGGGAGACCCAGTACTTC. Translation gives CASSSEGTGAIWETQYF. The chain is built from TRBV12-3 or TRBV12-4 and TRBJ2-5; maybe TRBD2 (6 bases). The germline V and J ends were trimmed by 6 bases and 5 bases, with 25 bases remaining between them. CDR3 size: 17 residues.

This clonotype occurred many times. V gene TRBV9 combines with J gene TRBJ1-1; D is ambiguous. This CDR3 contains 13 residues. Germline V gene sequence: CDR1 SGDLS, CDR2 YYNGEE. V was shortened by 1 base and J by 8 bases, with 12 bases between the two germline ends. The CDR3 DNA follows: TGTGCCAGCAGCGTAAATGGGCCCCCGGAAGCTTTCTTT. This codes for CASSVNGPPEAFF.

This clonotype was detected ten times or more. This rearrangement joins TRBV6-5 to TRBJ2-3; either TRBD1 or TRBD2 may supply D (6 bases each). Germline CDR1 MNHEY, CDR2 SVGAGI. This CDR3 contains 15 residues. The V end lost 6 bases, the J end lost 2 bases, and 15 bases lay between the germline ends. CDR3 sequence: CASSRRRGTTDTQYF. As DNA, the CDR3 is TGTGCCAGCAGCCGCCGGAGGGGGACCACAGATACGCAGTATTTT.

This clonotype was picked up many times. This chain joins TRBV7-9 and TRBJ2-1; D is ambiguous. Trimming left V 3 bases short and J 0 bases short, with 12 bases between. The V gene's germline CDR1 is SEHNR and CDR2 FQNEAQ (reference sequence). The CDR3 loop spans 16 amino acids. CDR3 bases: TGTGCCAGCAGCTTCGACGGGTGGAGCTCCTACAATGAGCAGTTCTTC. As protein: CASSFDGWSSYNEQFF.

At least ten counts were recorded for this clonotype. V usage is TRBV10-1 and J usage is TRBJ2-1; D gene unclear. Germline CDR1 WNHNN, CDR2 SYGVQD (reference sequence). V shed 2 bases and J shed 8 bases, with 10 bases lying between them. This CDR3 comprises 13 residues. The CDR3 loop reads CASSENVPYEQFF. CDR3 in DNA: TGCGCCAGCAGTGAGAATGTTCCGTATGAGCAGTTCTTC.

This clonotype has ten or more counts. The chain employs TRBV25-1 and TRBJ2-1, with D hard to call. The CDR3 runs to 17 residues. Germline values: CDR1 MGHDK, CDR2 SYGVNS. The V and J ends lost 0 bases and 8 bases respectively, with 20 bases between them. The DNA for the CDR3 is TGTGCCAGCAGTGAATATATCGCGACCGCCTCATCGGATGAGCAGTTCTTC. This sequence encodes CASSEYIATASSDEQFF.

This clonotype occurred many times. The V call is TRBV5-1, the J call TRBJ2-1; the D gene could be TRBD1 or TRBD2 (5 bases each). V was cut by 7 bases and J by 9 bases, with 17 bases left in between. The length of the CDR3 is 13 residues. Per the germline V gene, CDR1 is SGHRS and CDR2 is YFSETQ. CDR3 in DNA: TGCGCCAGCGTCGAACAGGACCGGGGTGAGCAGTTCTTC. This codes for CASVEQDRGEQFF.

The V call is TRBV7-9, the J call TRBJ1-1, with D perhaps matching TRBD1 (5 bases). Per the germline V gene, CDR1 is SEHNR and CDR2 is FQNEAQ (reference sequence). V lost 1 base and J lost 5, with 11 bases in between. The CDR3 length is 14 residues. The CDR3 DNA reads as TGTGCCAGCAGCTTAGACGGGGAGGGGACTGAAGCTTTCTTT. It encodes CASSLDGEGTEAFF.

This clonotype was picked up many times. V usage is TRBV4-3 and J usage is TRBJ2-5; 10 bases map to TRBD2. The germline CDR1 and CDR2 sequences are LGHNA and YSLEER. CDR3 length: 15 amino acids. V gave up 4 bases and J gave up 2 bases; unmatched junction bases: 4. Here the CDR3 DNA reads TGCGCCAGCAGCCTCACTAGCGGGGCTCAAGAGACCCAGTACTTC. This gives the protein CASSLTSGAQETQYF.

The sample holds many counts of this clonotype. The rearrangement joins TRBV5-1 to TRBJ1-1; 7 bases are shared with TRBD1. The germline V gene has CDR1 SGHRS and CDR2 YFSETQ. The CDR3 sequence is 15 residues long. After removal of 4 bases from V and 7 bases from J, the junction contained 13 bases not matched to a gene. CDR3 DNA: TGCGCCAGCAGCCCGGCGACAGGGCTTGTAGTTGAAGCTTTCTTT. The encoded protein is CASSPATGLVVEAFF.

This clonotype was observed many times. V is TRBV20-1 and J is TRBJ2-7; perhaps TRBD1 as D (5 bases). The germline V gene encodes CDR1 DFQATT and CDR2 SNEGSKA (reference sequence). This CDR3 contains 13 residues. CDR3 DNA sequence: TGCAGCGCAGGTGGGGCAGTTCGCTACGAGCAGTACTTC. This translates into CSAGGAVRYEQYF.